This T cell receptor (beta chain) was documented in a study of beta chain features in type 1 diabetes. Findings and limits, study-wide: Compared with healthy donors, patients appeared to share more similar naive, central memory and regulatory TCRB repertoires. When Type 1 diabetes patients were examined, their TCRB CDR3s proved moderately but significantly shorter in all four CD4+ subsets.

All of the isolated RNA was reverse transcribed, so expressed TCRB transcripts were sequenced. Method: immunoSEQ multiplex PCR; TCRdb's copy keeps in-frame clones and lacks some. This table holds 200,000 to 250,000 clones, approximately 11% found once. One heparinised draw, averaging roughly 0.12 L, was taken per donor. Sorting with CD45RO/CCR7/CD25/CD127/CD95/CD27 yielded naive, central memory, regulatory and stem-like memory CD4+ cells. The CDR3 has 20 amino acids. The ends lost 1 base at V and 3 bases at J; junction bases unmatched: 21. Germline V gene data show CDR1 as MGHRA and CDR2 as YSYEKL. This clone was picked up one time. Antigen: not known.

The chain has TRBV4-1 and TRBJ2-7; 7 positions match TRBD1. The sequence was obtained from a man between 18 and 35 years old in good health. The sequencing input was central memory CD4+ T cells from blood. CDR3 amino acids: CASSQGLGGFGSNTFYEQYF. The CDR3 DNA follows: TGCGCCAGCAGCCAAGGGTTAGGGGGCTTCGGCTCGAATACCTTCTACGAGCAGTACTTC.